A selection of T cell receptor beta chains follows, all from one sample in a study of regulatory dendritic cells for organ transplantation. The data were produced by immunoSEQ multiplex PCR, yet TCRdb's version contains in-frame clones alone and is incomplete. The sample contains fewer than 5,000 clones, 60% to 85% of which appear only once. Their recognized antigens are unknown. Material: memory CD8+ T cells from blood cultured with dendritic cells. Receptors originate from a human donor in good health. The CDR3 runs from the conserved cysteine through the conserved F or W. The order of the fields is CDR3 protein, CDR3 DNA, J gene, clone size, CDR3 length, D gene, V gene. The D gene is left open where the match is weak. Clone size, where shown, is once, few, many, or a class for clones that have expanded.

cdr3_aa: CASSLVTSGSPEQYF; cdr3_nt: TGCGCCAGCAGCTTGGTCACTAGCGGGAGCCCCGAGCAGTACTTC; j_call: TRBJ2-7; clone_size: once; cdr3_length: 15; d_call: TRBD2; v_call: TRBV5-1
cdr3_aa: CASSYGGKLFF; cdr3_nt: TGTGCCAGCAGTTACGGCGGAAAACTGTTTTTT; j_call: TRBJ1-4; clone_size: -; cdr3_length: 11; d_call: -; v_call: TRBV6-5
cdr3_aa: CASSPWTDPYEQYF; cdr3_nt: TGTGCCAGCAGCCCGTGGACTGATCCGTACGAGCAGTACTTC; j_call: TRBJ2-7; clone_size: -; cdr3_length: 14; d_call: -; v_call: TRBV7-6
cdr3_aa: CASGTGELFF; cdr3_nt: TGTGCCAGCGGGACCGGGGAGCTGTTTTTT; j_call: TRBJ2-2; clone_size: few; cdr3_length: 10; d_call: -; v_call: TRBV9
cdr3_aa: CASRSGVYEQYF; cdr3_nt: TGTGCCAGCAGGAGCGGGGTCTACGAGCAGTACTTC; j_call: TRBJ2-7; clone_size: few; cdr3_length: 12; d_call: TRBD2; v_call: TRBV6-5
cdr3_aa: CASNEKVPEAFF; cdr3_nt: TGTGCCAGCAATGAAAAGGTCCCCGAAGCTTTCTTT; j_call: TRBJ1-1; clone_size: -; cdr3_length: 12; d_call: -; v_call: TRBV6-1
cdr3_aa: CASTLSGGSTDTQYF; cdr3_nt: TGTGCCAGCACCCTGAGCGGGGGGAGTACAGATACGCAGTATTTT; j_call: TRBJ2-3; clone_size: -; cdr3_length: 15; d_call: TRBD2; v_call: TRBV6-4
cdr3_aa: CASSSRDSLIDSGANVLTF; cdr3_nt: TGTGCCAGCAGCTCCCGGGACAGCCTAATCGACTCTGGGGCCAACGTCCTGACTTTC; j_call: TRBJ2-6; clone_size: -; cdr3_length: 19; d_call: TRBD1; v_call: TRBV11-2
cdr3_aa: CASSYSGANYGYTF; cdr3_nt: TGTGCCAGCAGTTACTCCGGGGCAAACTATGGCTACACCTTC; j_call: TRBJ1-2; clone_size: -; cdr3_length: 14; d_call: -; v_call: TRBV6-5
cdr3_aa: CASSQDVTLPGVYNSPLHF; cdr3_nt: TGTGCCAGCAGCCAAGATGTCACTCTCCCCGGCGTCTATAATTCACCCCTCCACTTT; j_call: TRBJ1-6; clone_size: -; cdr3_length: 19; d_call: -; v_call: TRBV4-2
cdr3_aa: CARKDRGETQYF; cdr3_nt: TGTGCCAGAAAAGACAGGGGGGAGACCCAGTACTTC; j_call: TRBJ2-5; clone_size: once; cdr3_length: 12; d_call: TRBD1; v_call: TRBV6-5
cdr3_aa: CASSGTVAGDEQYF; cdr3_nt: TGTGCCAGCAGCGGGACGGTAGCAGGGGATGAGCAGTACTTC; j_call: TRBJ2-7; clone_size: -; cdr3_length: 14; d_call: -; v_call: TRBV9
cdr3_aa: CASSRTSSGNTEAFF; cdr3_nt: TGTGCCAGCAGCCGTACCAGTTCAGGGAACACTGAAGCTTTCTTT; j_call: TRBJ1-1; clone_size: -; cdr3_length: 15; d_call: -; v_call: TRBV7-6
cdr3_aa: CASSFRDRPTDTQYF; cdr3_nt: TGTGCCAGCAGTTTTCGGGACAGACCCACAGATACGCAGTATTTT; j_call: TRBJ2-3; clone_size: -; cdr3_length: 15; d_call: TRBD1; v_call: TRBV27
cdr3_aa: CASSFSQPNGYTF; cdr3_nt: TGTGCCAGCAGTTTTTCCCAGCCGAATGGCTACACCTTC; j_call: TRBJ1-2; clone_size: -; cdr3_length: 13; d_call: -; v_call: TRBV6-5
cdr3_aa: CASSESWVSYNEQFF; cdr3_nt: TGCGCCAGCAGTGAGTCATGGGTGTCCTACAATGAGCAGTTCTTC; j_call: TRBJ2-1; clone_size: once; cdr3_length: 15; d_call: -; v_call: TRBV10-2
cdr3_aa: CASSLDSANEQFF; cdr3_nt: TGTGCCAGCAGCTTGGACTCTGCTAATGAGCAGTTCTTC; j_call: TRBJ2-1; clone_size: large; cdr3_length: 13; d_call: -; v_call: TRBV13
cdr3_aa: CASSQRPGTGLGAFF; cdr3_nt: TGCGCCAGCAGTCAACGTCCCGGGACAGGGCTCGGAGCTTTCTTT; j_call: TRBJ1-1; clone_size: large; cdr3_length: 15; d_call: TRBD1; v_call: TRBV23-1
cdr3_aa: CASSYSIGREQFF; cdr3_nt: TGTGCCAGCAGTTACTCGATTGGGCGTGAGCAGTTCTTC; j_call: TRBJ2-1; clone_size: -; cdr3_length: 13; d_call: -; v_call: TRBV6-5
cdr3_aa: CATRTWASGGLSTDTQYF; cdr3_nt: TGTGCCACCCGCACCTGGGCTAGCGGGGGGCTAAGCACAGATACGCAGTATTTT; j_call: TRBJ2-3; clone_size: few; cdr3_length: 18; d_call: TRBD2; v_call: TRBV27
cdr3_aa: CASSLAENEQYF; cdr3_nt: TGTGCCAGCAGCTTGGCTGAGAACGAGCAGTACTTC; j_call: TRBJ2-7; clone_size: once; cdr3_length: 12; d_call: -; v_call: TRBV5-5
cdr3_aa: CASSRHYEQYF; cdr3_nt: TGTGCCAGCAGCCGTCACTACGAGCAGTACTTC; j_call: TRBJ2-7; clone_size: -; cdr3_length: 11; d_call: -; v_call: TRBV11-2
cdr3_aa: CASSTRDSVNTEAFF; cdr3_nt: TGTGCCAGCAGCACTCGGGACAGCGTAAACACTGAAGCTTTCTTT; j_call: TRBJ1-1; clone_size: -; cdr3_length: 15; d_call: TRBD1; v_call: TRBV7-9
cdr3_aa: CASSVDGGALTQFF; cdr3_nt: TGTGCCAGCAGCGTCGACGGGGGGGCCTTAACGCAGTTCTTC; j_call: TRBJ2-1; clone_size: few; cdr3_length: 14; d_call: TRBD2; v_call: TRBV9
cdr3_aa: CASSQGDPQYF; cdr3_nt: TGTGCCAGCAGTCAGGGGGATCCCCAGTACTTC; j_call: TRBJ2-5; clone_size: few; cdr3_length: 11; d_call: TRBD1; v_call: TRBV25-1
cdr3_aa: CASSALLTLAGNTIYF; cdr3_nt: TGTGCCAGCAGCGCTCTACTGACCCTTGCTGGAAACACCATATATTTT; j_call: TRBJ1-3; clone_size: -; cdr3_length: 16; d_call: -; v_call: TRBV9
cdr3_aa: CASSASGGTDTQYF; cdr3_nt: TGTGCCAGCAGTGCTAGCGGGGGCACAGATACGCAGTATTTT; j_call: TRBJ2-3; clone_size: -; cdr3_length: 14; d_call: TRBD2; v_call: TRBV6-4
cdr3_aa: CASREVGTGGRYEQYF; cdr3_nt: TGTGCCAGCAGAGAAGTAGGGACAGGGGGCAGGTACGAGCAGTACTTC; j_call: TRBJ2-7; clone_size: -; cdr3_length: 16; d_call: TRBD1; v_call: TRBV6-1
cdr3_aa: CASSPSGVEQFF; cdr3_nt: TGTGCCAGTAGCCCGTCAGGGGTTGAGCAGTTCTTC; j_call: TRBJ2-1; clone_size: -; cdr3_length: 12; d_call: -; v_call: TRBV19
cdr3_aa: CASSVGLLGSNQPQHF; cdr3_nt: TGTGCCAGCAGCGTCGGATTACTGGGGAGCAATCAGCCCCAGCATTTT; j_call: TRBJ1-5; clone_size: few; cdr3_length: 16; d_call: -; v_call: TRBV7-2
cdr3_aa: CASSDLAGTSTDTQYF; cdr3_nt: TGTGCCAGCAGTGACTTGGCGGGGACTAGCACAGATACGCAGTATTTT; j_call: TRBJ2-3; clone_size: few; cdr3_length: 16; d_call: -; v_call: TRBV6-4
cdr3_aa: CASSLTRSGTEAFF; cdr3_nt: TGCGCCAGCAGCTTGACAAGGTCCGGCACTGAAGCTTTCTTT; j_call: TRBJ1-1; clone_size: -; cdr3_length: 14; d_call: -; v_call: TRBV5-1
cdr3_aa: CASGQGPEAFF; cdr3_nt: TGTGCCAGTGGACAGGGCCCAGAAGCTTTCTTT; j_call: TRBJ1-1; clone_size: -; cdr3_length: 11; d_call: TRBD1; v_call: TRBV19